These 32 T cell receptor beta chains were all obtained from the same sample, sequenced in a study of blood T cell repertoires in COVID-19. Only in-frame clones appear in the TCRdb table, and some are missing; sequencing was by immunoSEQ multiplex PCR. The table shows tens of thousands of clones, with about 82% occurring only once. The source material was peripheral blood. These receptors were obtained from a human donor in a cohort sampled during active COVID-19.

This chain connects TRBV6-2 or TRBV6-3 to TRBJ1-4, with unresolved D. This CDR3 contains 18 residues. CDR1 is MNHEY and CDR2 is SVGEGT in the germline V gene. V was trimmed by 0 bases and J by 4 bases, leaving 18 bases between them. The CDR3 protein is CASSYSKASRRDNEKLFF. The CDR3 DNA follows: TGTGCCAGCAGTTACTCGAAGGCCTCCCGGAGGGATAATGAAAAACTGTTTTTT.

This clone showed up just a few times. This sequence joins TRBV6-5 and TRBJ2-2; 7 bases agree with TRBD2. V shed 9 bases, J shed 4 bases, and the junction held 8 bases outside the gene matches. The CDR3 is 14 residues long. Germline assignment: CDR1 MNHEY and CDR2 SVGAGI. The CDR3 DNA reads as TGTGCCAGTAGGCGGGAGTACGGCACCGGGGAGCTGTTTTTT. This sequence encodes CASRREYGTGELFF.

The chain is built from TRBV9 and TRBJ2-7; 12 nucleotides match TRBD2. The CDR3 is made up of 16 amino acids. The V segment lost 3 bases and the J segment 6 bases; nucleotides outside the gene matches: 10. From germline, CDR1 is SGDLS and CDR2 YYNGEE. The chain's CDR3 is CASSASPSGGAREQYF. In nucleotides, the CDR3 is TGTGCCAGCAGCGCGAGCCCTAGCGGGGGGGCACGCGAGCAGTACTTC.

J is TRBJ1-5 and V is TRBV21-1; the table's TRBD1 call for D was not verified on the DNA. TRBV21-1 represents a pseudogene. CDR3 length equals 21 residues. In nucleotides, the CDR3 is TGTGCCAGCAGCCCTGGAAAACTGGATGGGGACAGGGACTATAGCAATCAGCCCCAGCATTTT. Its protein is CASSPGKLDGDRDYSNQPQHF.

The chain couples TRBV11-2 to TRBJ2-2; maybe TRBD2 (6 bases). Trimming took off 3 bases at V and 4 bases at J, with 6 bases between the two ends. Germline values: CDR1 SGHAT, CDR2 FQNNGV. The CDR3 totals 13 residues. The CDR3 DNA follows: TGTGCCAGCAGCTTCGGGGGCACCGGGGAGCTGTTTTTT. Encoded protein: CASSFGGTGELFF.

The chain employs TRBV25-1 and TRBJ2-2, with a possible D match to TRBD1 (5 bases). Deletions cut 4 bases from V and 1 base from J, with 7 bases between. Germline assignment: CDR1 MGHDK and CDR2 SYGVNS. This CDR3 has 14 amino acids. CDR3 region: CASSVGQNTGELFF. The CDR3 DNA reads TGTGCCAGCAGTGTCGGACAGAACACCGGGGAGCTGTTTTTT.

V usage is TRBV18 and J usage is TRBJ2-3; no firm D call. Trimming shortened V by 3 bases and J by 2 bases, and 18 bases separated the two germline ends. The CDR3 sequence is 17 residues long. Per germline, CDR1 KGHSH and CDR2 LQKENI. The DNA of the CDR3 is TGTGCCAGCTCACCCTCGGGTTCGGCGGTGAACACAGATACGCAGTATTTT. Translated: CASSPSGSAVNTDTQYF.

The chain carries TRBV19 and TRBJ2-7; D is ambiguous. CDR3 length equals 14 residues. Deletions cut 1 base from V and 7 bases from J, with 14 bases between. Germline V CDR1 and CDR2: LNHDA, SQIVND (reference sequence). The chain's CDR3 is CASSIAEVGMEQYF. The CDR3 bases are TGTGCCAGTAGTATAGCCGAGGTAGGAATGGAGCAGTACTTC.

The J gene is TRBJ1-2, the V gene TRBV19; D remains unclear. Trimming shortened V by 3 bases and J by 6 bases, and 11 bases separated the two germline ends. Germline V gives CDR1 LNHDA, CDR2 SQIVND (reference sequence). The CDR3 totals 13 residues. The CDR3 nucleotides are TGTGCCAGTAGTATCGAGGGATGGGATGGCTACACCTTC. Translation: CASSIEGWDGYTF. The variable domain in full, with the rest retrieved from reference TRBV19 and TRBJ1-2, is DGGITQSPKYLFRKEGQNVTLSCEQNLNHDAMYWYRQDPGQGLRLIYYSQIVNDFQKGDIAEGYSVSREKKESFPLTVTSAQKNPTAFYLCASSIEGWDGYTFGSGTRLTVV.

This chain connects TRBV2 to TRBJ1-2; 7 nucleotides line up with TRBD1. Germline assignment: CDR1 SNHLY and CDR2 FYNNEI. This CDR3 has 13 residues. V shed 2 bases and J 7 bases; nucleotides not matched to a gene: 4. CDR3 coding DNA: TGTGCCAGCAGTGAAAGGACAGGCCCTGGCTACACCTTC. Protein product: CASSERTGPGYTF.

The chain is built from TRBV11-2 and TRBJ1-2, with 8 bases that match TRBD1. The CDR3 is 15 residues long. Trimming at V came to 0 bases and at J to 4 bases, leaving 4 bases not matched to a gene. Germline CDR1 reads SGHAT; CDR2 reads FQNNGV. CDR3: CASSLDRGLSYGYTF. Here the CDR3 DNA reads TGTGCCAGCAGCTTAGACAGGGGGCTCTCCTATGGCTACACCTTC.

This chain joins TRBV3-1 (or the pseudogene TRBV3-2) and TRBJ2-1; 7 nucleotides agree with TRBD2. The CDR3 covers 14 residues. Per the germline V gene, CDR1 is LGHDT and CDR2 is YNNKEL (reference sequence). Trimming at V came to 4 bases and at J to 0 bases, leaving 0 bases not matched to a gene. CDR3 amino acids: CASSRGGSYNEQFF. The CDR3 DNA is TGTGCCAGCAGCCGGGGGGGCTCCTACAATGAGCAGTTCTTC.

V usage is TRBV6-2 or TRBV6-3 and J usage is TRBJ2-5; 15 bases map to TRBD2. This CDR3 comprises 19 residues. After removal of 3 bases from V and 5 bases from J, the junction contained 13 bases not matched to a gene. Germline V gives CDR1 MNHEY, CDR2 SVGEGT. In DNA, the CDR3 is TGTGCCAGCAGTTATAGCGGACTAGCGGGGGGGCTGGATCGGGAGACCCAGTACTTC. Translating it yields CASSYSGLAGGLDRETQYF.

V and J are TRBV11-2 and TRBJ1-2, with 7 bases lining up with TRBD1. CDR1 and CDR2 from the germline V gene are SGHAT and FQNNGV. The CDR3 contains 15 residues. V dropped 4 bases and J dropped 2; count of bases not matched to a gene: 7. CDR3: CASSSTGEKNYGYTF. The CDR3, as DNA: TGTGCCAGCAGCTCAACAGGGGAGAAGAACTATGGCTACACCTTC.

The gene calls are TRBV13 and TRBJ2-7; TRBD1 agrees at 8 bases. The CDR3 contains 15 residues. V was clipped by 1 base and J by 1 base; unmatched bases: 3. CDR1 PRHDT and CDR2 FYEKMQ come from the germline V gene (reference sequence). The CDR3 bases are TGTGCCAGCAGCTTAGACAGGGGGAATTCCTACGAGCAGTACTTC. It codes for CASSLDRGNSYEQYF.

The CDR3 DNA follows: TGTGCCTGGAGTCTGGGCTCCCTCTACAATGAGCAGTTCTTC. This codes for CAWSLGSLYNEQFF. The chain is built from TRBV30 and TRBJ2-1; D remains ambiguous. Germline lookup yields CDR1 GTSNPN and CDR2 SVGIG (reference sequence). The CDR3 sequence is 14 residues long. The V end lost 2 bases, the J end lost 3 bases, and 11 bases lay between the germline ends.

V usage is TRBV29-1 and J usage is TRBJ2-1; 9 bases fit TRBD2. V gave up 4 bases and J gave up 2 bases; unmatched junction bases: 3. This CDR3 comprises 14 residues. Germline V gene lookup returns CDR1 SQVTM and CDR2 ANQGSEA. The CDR3 region is CSVGAGGPYNEQFF. As DNA, the CDR3 is TGCAGCGTTGGGGCGGGAGGGCCCTACAATGAGCAGTTCTTC.

The chain carries TRBV6-2 or TRBV6-3 and TRBJ2-7, with 9 nucleotides matching TRBD1. The germline V gene encodes CDR1 MNHEY and CDR2 SVGEGT. Trimming at V came to 4 bases and at J to 3 bases, leaving 4 bases not matched to a gene. This CDR3 region has 14 residues. CDR3 DNA: TGTGCCAGCAGTTTGCCGGGACAGGGCTACGAGCAGTACTTC. Amino acids: CASSLPGQGYEQYF.

The chain is built from TRBV7-2 and TRBJ2-1; a weak D match, TRBD2 (5 bases). The germline gives CDR1 SGHTA, CDR2 FQGNSA. The germline V and J ends were trimmed by 0 bases and 4 bases, with 13 bases remaining between them. The CDR3 length is 16 residues. CDR3 in amino acids: CASSLASSRLYNEQFF. The CDR3 DNA reads TGTGCCAGCAGCTTAGCCTCTAGCCGATTATACAATGAGCAGTTCTTC.

The genes are TRBV5-6 and TRBJ2-2, with D maybe TRBD2 (7 bases). Germline V lookup: CDR1 SGHDT, CDR2 YYEEEE. The V end lost 0 bases, the J end lost 6 bases, and 15 bases lay between the germline ends. This CDR3 is built from 16 residues. CDR3 DNA: TGTGCCAGCAGCTTGGATCGGGGGGCCGGTCCCGGGGAGCTGTTTTTT. Protein product: CASSLDRGAGPGELFF. The full variable domain, completed using reference TRBV5-6 and TRBJ2-2, is DAGVTQSPTHLIKTRGQQVTLRCSPKSGHDTVSWYQQALGQGPQFIFQYYEEEERQRGNFPDRFSGHQFPNYSSELNVNALLLGDSALYLCASSLDRGAGPGELFFGEGSRLTVL.

The chain employs TRBV27 and TRBJ1-1; D remains unclear. Trimming removed 6 bases at V and 3 bases at J, with 8 bases between. Germline CDR1 MNHEY, CDR2 SMNVEV (reference sequence). This CDR3 spans 12 amino acids. In DNA form, the CDR3 reads TGTGCCAGCAGCAGAGGGCACACTGAAGCTTTCTTT. Translating it yields CASSRGHTEAFF.

The chain employs TRBV19 and TRBJ2-2, with 11 bases fitting TRBD1. This CDR3 has 21 residues. With 8 bases clipped from V and 0 bases from J, the junction kept 20 bases outside the gene matches. Germline lookup yields CDR1 LNHDA and CDR2 SQIVND (reference sequence). The CDR3 reads CASATSIPGQGAGPNTGELFF. CDR3 DNA sequence: TGTGCCAGTGCCACTTCAATTCCCGGACAGGGGGCAGGTCCGAACACCGGGGAGCTGTTTTTT.

This clone was observed once. DNA for the CDR3: TGTGCCACCAGTCGAGAAGACTATGGCTACACCTTC. The encoded protein is CATSREDYGYTF. The V and J genes are TRBV24-1 and TRBJ1-2; D not certain. This CDR3 contains 12 residues. Germline CDR1 KGHDR, CDR2 SFDVKD. V was trimmed by 6 bases and J by 3 bases, leaving 7 bases between them.

The CDR3 DNA is TGTGCCAGCAGCCGAGAGGCCAGGGCAGGAAACACCATATATTTT. Translation gives CASSREARAGNTIYF. The V call is TRBV11-2, the J call TRBJ1-3; weak D call: TRBD1 (5 bases). Germline lookup yields CDR1 SGHAT and CDR2 FQNNGV. Deletions cut 5 bases from V and 4 bases from J, with 15 bases between. The length of the CDR3 is 15 residues.

This clone showed up just once. This rearrangement joins TRBV3-1 (or the pseudogene TRBV3-2) to TRBJ2-5; D remains unclear. The V gene lost 5 bases and the J gene lost 11 bases, with 15 bases spanning the gap. CDR1 and CDR2 (germline): LGHDT, YNNKEL (reference sequence). The CDR3 is 12 amino acids. The CDR3: CASSSGPYKQYF. In nucleotides, the CDR3 is TGTGCCAGCAGCTCGGGTCCGTACAAGCAGTACTTC.

The chain uses TRBV2 and TRBJ2-7; 14 bases align to TRBD2. V trimming: 7 bases; J trimming: 6 bases; junction bases outside the gene matches: 5. CDR3 size: 14 residues. Germline V gene sequence: CDR1 SNHLY, CDR2 FYNNEI. CDR3 in DNA: TGTGCCAGCACTAAGGGACTAGCGGGAGCCGAGCAGTACTTC. The encoded protein is CASTKGLAGAEQYF.

CDR3 sequence (DNA): TGTGCCAGCAGCCAAGGACTAGCGGGACCGAACGAGCAGTACTTC. Protein: CASSQGLAGPNEQYF. The V and J genes are TRBV3-1 (or the pseudogene TRBV3-2) and TRBJ2-7; 11 bases are shared with TRBD2. There are 15 residues in the CDR3. V gave up 1 base and J gave up 5 bases; unmatched junction bases: 4. Germline loops: CDR1 LGHDT, CDR2 YNNKEL (reference sequence).

The gene calls are TRBV6-6 and TRBJ1-6, with D tentatively TRBD1 (5 bases). With 8 bases removed from V and 0 bases from J, the gap between germline ends came to 8 bases. This CDR3 has 14 residues. Germline V gene sequence: CDR1 MNHNY, CDR2 SVGAGI (reference sequence). The CDR3 DNA reads TGTGCCAGCGGAAGGGGCTCCTATAATTCACCCCTCCACTTT. Its translation: CASGRGSYNSPLHF.

CDR3 amino acids: CASSVGGGTGGSEPQHF. DNA for the CDR3: TGTGCCAGCAGCGTAGGAGGGGGGACAGGGGGCTCGGAACCCCAGCATTTT. The V and J genes are TRBV9 and TRBJ1-5; 12 bases agree with TRBD1. The CDR3 consists of 17 residues. Germline assignment: CDR1 SGDLS and CDR2 YYNGEE. V shed 0 bases, J shed 10 bases, and the junction held 11 bases outside the gene matches.

V and J are TRBV19 and TRBJ1-6; TRBD1 agrees at 8 bases. V dropped 5 bases and J dropped 0; count of bases not matched to a gene: 9. This CDR3 comprises 18 residues. Germline V CDR1 and CDR2: LNHDA, SQIVND (reference sequence). CDR3 in amino acids: CASSSPTGASSYNSPLHF. The CDR3 nucleotides read TGTGCCAGTAGTTCGCCGACAGGGGCCAGCTCCTATAATTCACCCCTCCACTTT.

The chain links TRBV7-8 to TRBJ1-1; D uncertain. The germline gives CDR1 SGHVS, CDR2 FQNEAQ. This CDR3 contains 15 residues. V was clipped by 0 bases and J by 6 bases, with 14 bases between them. The CDR3 nucleotides are TGTGCCAGCAGCTTAGCGCTGACTGTTCCTTCTGAAGCTTTCTTT. Its translation: CASSLALTVPSEAFF.

The chain is built from TRBV10-3 and TRBJ2-2; 8 nucleotides agree with TRBD2. The CDR3 has 16 residues. CDR1 and CDR2 (germline): ENHRY, SYGVKD. The V segment lost 6 bases and the J segment 1 base; nucleotides outside the gene matches: 7. The DNA for the CDR3 is TGTGCCATCAGGAATAGCGGGGATCAGAACACCGGGGAGCTGTTTTTT. Translating it yields CAIRNSGDQNTGELFF.